The 19 T cell receptor beta chains below all came from one sample that was sequenced in a study of T cells in Graves' hyperthyroidism and ophthalmopathy. The TCR beta CDR3 regions underwent amplification using RNA transcripts as the source. First-round RT-PCR targeting the TCR CDR3 was performed with the HTBI primer set. MiXCR, applied by TCRdb to the multiplex PCR reads, yields one record per CDR3 protein. The table shows some 620,000 distinct CDR3 sequences, with around 15% occurring only once. Sequences were obtained from blood. The receptors originated from a young woman with Graves' hyperthyroidism.

J is TRBJ1-2 and V is TRBV6-1; 7 bases map to TRBD1. The CDR3 consists of 12 residues. V gave up 7 bases and J gave up 4 bases; unmatched junction bases: 3. Per the germline V gene, CDR1 is MNHNS and CDR2 is SASEGT. The CDR3 DNA sequence: TGTGCCAGCACAGGGGGAGGCTATGGCTACACCTTC. Its translation: CASTGGGYGYTF.

The rearrangement uses TRBV7-2 and TRBJ1-2, with a tentative D call TRBD1 (5 bases). The V gene lost 6 bases and the J gene lost 0 bases, with 17 bases spanning the gap. The V gene's germline CDR1 is SGHTA and CDR2 FQGNSA. This CDR3 has 16 residues. The CDR3 reads CASRGSPGRTNYGYTF. CDR3 nucleotides: TGTGCCAGCAGGGGTTCGCCGGGGCGGACTAACTATGGCTACACCTTC.

The chain employs TRBV6-1 and TRBJ1-4; D not resolved. The CDR3 is 15 amino acids. The germline V and J ends were trimmed by 5 bases and 7 bases, with 17 bases remaining between them. CDR1 and CDR2 from the germline V gene are MNHNS and SASEGT. The CDR3 protein is CASSPYEGRSEKLFF. The CDR3 nucleotides are TGTGCCAGCAGTCCCTATGAAGGGAGGAGTGAAAAACTGTTTTTT.

The CDR3: CASSLARRATGELFF. The CDR3, as DNA: TGTGCCAGCAGCTTAGCACGGCGGGCGACCGGGGAGCTGTTTTTT. V is TRBV7-2 and J is TRBJ2-2; a possible D gene is TRBD2 (5 bases). CDR3 size: 15 residues. Trimming took 0 bases from V and 5 from J, leaving 10 bases between them. Germline CDR1 is SGHTA and CDR2 is FQGNSA.

This clonotype was recorded a few times. This chain links TRBV4-2 with TRBJ2-3, with 7 positions matching TRBD2. The CDR3 is 18 amino acids. Germline CDR1 is LGHNA and CDR2 is YNFKEQ. The V gene end was trimmed by 3 bases and the J gene end by 5 bases; junction bases not matched to a gene: 17. Here the CDR3 DNA reads TGTGCCAGCAGCCAGCAACATATCCGGGAGGCTCTTGGAGATACGCAGTATTTT. As protein: CASSQQHIREALGDTQYF.

This clonotype was recorded a few times. The J gene is TRBJ1-2, the V gene TRBV6-5; weak D call: TRBD1 (5 bases). Germline V gene data show CDR1 as MNHEY and CDR2 as SVGAGI. Trimming stripped 0 bases from V and 4 bases from J, with 12 bases between. The CDR3 is 15 amino acids. DNA for the CDR3: TGTGCCAGCAGTTACTCTGGTAGGGGTGGCTATGGCTACACCTTC. It specifies CASSYSGRGGYGYTF.

This clonotype came up many times. The chain couples TRBV20-1 to TRBJ2-7, with TRBD1 matching 9 bases. This CDR3 is built from 14 residues. CDR1 DFQATT and CDR2 SNEGSKA come from the germline V gene (reference sequence). With 2 bases clipped from V and 4 bases from J, the junction kept 6 bases outside the gene matches. CDR3 sequence: CSARFSGQGYEQYF. As DNA, the CDR3 is TGCAGTGCTAGATTTTCAGGACAGGGGTACGAGCAGTACTTC.

This clonotype was counted ten times or more. This chain connects TRBV7-2 to TRBJ2-1; D might be TRBD2 (5 bases). CDR1 SGHTA and CDR2 FQGNSA come from the germline V gene. The germline V and J ends were trimmed by 1 base and 8 bases, with 18 bases remaining between them. The CDR3 is 16 residues long. CDR3 sequence reads: CASSLEARTLRDEQFF. CDR3 nucleotides: TGTGCCAGCAGCTTAGAGGCGAGGACCCTGAGGGATGAGCAGTTCTTC.

The J gene is TRBJ1-2, the V gene TRBV7-2, with D unresolved. V dropped 6 bases and J dropped 4 bases, with 9 bases sitting between them. Germline CDR1 reads SGHTA; CDR2 reads FQGNSA. There are 12 residues in the CDR3. The CDR3 DNA is TGTGCCAGCAGTCCAGTGGGCTATGGCTACACCTTC. It translates to CASSPVGYGYTF.

This clonotype has a handful of counts. One base away lies a much larger clone, so this may be a sequencing read error. The chain has TRBV7-9 and TRBJ2-5, with 7 bases that match TRBD1. The germline gives CDR1 SEHNR, CDR2 FQNEAQ (reference sequence). J was trimmed by 5 bases and V by 1 base; bases with no gene match: 7. There are 15 residues in the CDR3. This CDR3 is CASSLVVGQAETQYF. CDR3 nucleotide sequence: TGTGCCAGCAGCTTAGTGGTAGGACAGGCGGAGACCCAGTACTTC.

The V call is TRBV20-1, the J call TRBJ2-7, with 7 bases that match TRBD1. With 1 base clipped from V and 2 bases from J, the junction kept 11 bases outside the gene matches. Germline V gives CDR1 DFQATT, CDR2 SNEGSKA (reference sequence). The CDR3 is 16 amino acids. The CDR3 nucleotides read TGCAGTGCTAGAGCCCTCGACAGGGCCCTCCCCTACGAGCAGTACTTC. Amino acids: CSARALDRALPYEQYF.

The V gene is TRBV10-3, the J gene TRBJ1-3; D is unclear. CDR1 is ENHRY, CDR2 SYGVKD, per germline. Trimming cost V 4 bases and J 3 bases, with 4 bases left between them. The CDR3 loop spans 12 amino acids. The CDR3 region has the DNA TGTGCCATCAGTGTTGATGGAAACACCATATATTTT. Translation: CAISVDGNTIYF.

The chain uses TRBV19 and TRBJ1-1; D is ambiguous. Germline lookup yields CDR1 LNHDA and CDR2 SQIVND (reference sequence). CDR3 length: 12 amino acids. Trimming shortened V by 5 bases and J by 7 bases, and 11 bases separated the two germline ends. The CDR3: CASSPGPREAFF. As DNA, the CDR3 is TGTGCCAGTAGTCCAGGCCCCCGTGAAGCTTTCTTT.

On this clonotype itself: The junction does not match germline at one end; this may be a read error. This sequence joins TRBV7-9 and TRBJ1-1; possible D gene TRBD1, 6 bases. CDR1 and CDR2 (germline): SEHNR, FQNEAQ (reference sequence). This CDR3 has 15 residues. CDR3 nucleotide sequence: TGTGCCAACAGCTTAGGGGGGGGGGCCTACACTGAAGCTTTCTTT. This gives the protein CANSLGGGAYTEAFF.

The J gene is TRBJ2-1, the V gene TRBV6-1; 7 bases agree with TRBD2. V trimming: 6 bases; J trimming: 3 bases; junction bases outside the gene matches: 8. The CDR3 totals 15 residues. Germline CDR1 and CDR2: MNHNS and SASEGT. The CDR3 DNA sequence: TGTGCCAGCAGCGACGGGGGGAGTGTCTACAATGAGCAGTTCTTC. It translates to CASSDGGSVYNEQFF.

CDR3 amino acids: CAWSPTAYNEQFF. In DNA, the CDR3 is TGTGCCTGGAGTCCCACAGCCTACAATGAGCAGTTCTTC. This sequence joins TRBV30 and TRBJ2-1; D call uncertain. The CDR3 length is 13 residues. V dropped 2 bases and J dropped 2 bases, with 7 bases sitting between them. Per germline, CDR1 GTSNPN and CDR2 SVGIG (reference sequence). Filled out from reference TRBV30 and TRBJ2-1, the complete variable domain reads SQTIHQWPATLVQPVGSPLSLECTVEGTSNPNLYWYRQAAGRGLQLLFYSVGIGQISSEVPQNLSASRPQDRQFILSSKKLLLSDSGFYLCAWSPTAYNEQFFGPGTRLTVL.

The V gene is TRBV5-6, the J gene TRBJ2-7, with 11 bases identical to TRBD2. The CDR3 extends over 15 amino acids. CDR1 is SGHDT and CDR2 is YYEEEE in the germline V gene. The V and J ends lost 2 bases and 7 bases, in that order; junction bases with no gene match: 8. The CDR3: CASSFGLVAGGEQYF. The CDR3 DNA reads TGTGCCAGCAGCTTCGGTCTGGTAGCGGGAGGGGAGCAGTACTTC.

This clonotype occurred many times. The chain couples TRBV28 to TRBJ2-1; D unresolved. Trimming pared 5 bases from V and 6 bases from J, leaving 11 bases between. Germline lookup yields CDR1 MDHEN and CDR2 SYDVKM. CDR3 length equals 13 residues. In nucleotides, the CDR3 is TGTGCCAGCAGTCGCCCAGTGAGCAATGAGCAGTTCTTC. It specifies CASSRPVSNEQFF.

This clonotype was picked up a small number of times. This chain joins TRBV6-2 or TRBV6-3 and TRBJ2-7; possible D gene TRBD1, 7 bases. This CDR3 has 14 amino acids. From germline, CDR1 is MNHEY and CDR2 SVGEGT. V was pared by 6 bases and J by 3 bases, with 15 bases between. CDR3 nucleotides: TGTGCCAGCAGGGCAGGGGGGCTGAACTACGAGCAGTACTTC. Translating it yields CASRAGGLNYEQYF.